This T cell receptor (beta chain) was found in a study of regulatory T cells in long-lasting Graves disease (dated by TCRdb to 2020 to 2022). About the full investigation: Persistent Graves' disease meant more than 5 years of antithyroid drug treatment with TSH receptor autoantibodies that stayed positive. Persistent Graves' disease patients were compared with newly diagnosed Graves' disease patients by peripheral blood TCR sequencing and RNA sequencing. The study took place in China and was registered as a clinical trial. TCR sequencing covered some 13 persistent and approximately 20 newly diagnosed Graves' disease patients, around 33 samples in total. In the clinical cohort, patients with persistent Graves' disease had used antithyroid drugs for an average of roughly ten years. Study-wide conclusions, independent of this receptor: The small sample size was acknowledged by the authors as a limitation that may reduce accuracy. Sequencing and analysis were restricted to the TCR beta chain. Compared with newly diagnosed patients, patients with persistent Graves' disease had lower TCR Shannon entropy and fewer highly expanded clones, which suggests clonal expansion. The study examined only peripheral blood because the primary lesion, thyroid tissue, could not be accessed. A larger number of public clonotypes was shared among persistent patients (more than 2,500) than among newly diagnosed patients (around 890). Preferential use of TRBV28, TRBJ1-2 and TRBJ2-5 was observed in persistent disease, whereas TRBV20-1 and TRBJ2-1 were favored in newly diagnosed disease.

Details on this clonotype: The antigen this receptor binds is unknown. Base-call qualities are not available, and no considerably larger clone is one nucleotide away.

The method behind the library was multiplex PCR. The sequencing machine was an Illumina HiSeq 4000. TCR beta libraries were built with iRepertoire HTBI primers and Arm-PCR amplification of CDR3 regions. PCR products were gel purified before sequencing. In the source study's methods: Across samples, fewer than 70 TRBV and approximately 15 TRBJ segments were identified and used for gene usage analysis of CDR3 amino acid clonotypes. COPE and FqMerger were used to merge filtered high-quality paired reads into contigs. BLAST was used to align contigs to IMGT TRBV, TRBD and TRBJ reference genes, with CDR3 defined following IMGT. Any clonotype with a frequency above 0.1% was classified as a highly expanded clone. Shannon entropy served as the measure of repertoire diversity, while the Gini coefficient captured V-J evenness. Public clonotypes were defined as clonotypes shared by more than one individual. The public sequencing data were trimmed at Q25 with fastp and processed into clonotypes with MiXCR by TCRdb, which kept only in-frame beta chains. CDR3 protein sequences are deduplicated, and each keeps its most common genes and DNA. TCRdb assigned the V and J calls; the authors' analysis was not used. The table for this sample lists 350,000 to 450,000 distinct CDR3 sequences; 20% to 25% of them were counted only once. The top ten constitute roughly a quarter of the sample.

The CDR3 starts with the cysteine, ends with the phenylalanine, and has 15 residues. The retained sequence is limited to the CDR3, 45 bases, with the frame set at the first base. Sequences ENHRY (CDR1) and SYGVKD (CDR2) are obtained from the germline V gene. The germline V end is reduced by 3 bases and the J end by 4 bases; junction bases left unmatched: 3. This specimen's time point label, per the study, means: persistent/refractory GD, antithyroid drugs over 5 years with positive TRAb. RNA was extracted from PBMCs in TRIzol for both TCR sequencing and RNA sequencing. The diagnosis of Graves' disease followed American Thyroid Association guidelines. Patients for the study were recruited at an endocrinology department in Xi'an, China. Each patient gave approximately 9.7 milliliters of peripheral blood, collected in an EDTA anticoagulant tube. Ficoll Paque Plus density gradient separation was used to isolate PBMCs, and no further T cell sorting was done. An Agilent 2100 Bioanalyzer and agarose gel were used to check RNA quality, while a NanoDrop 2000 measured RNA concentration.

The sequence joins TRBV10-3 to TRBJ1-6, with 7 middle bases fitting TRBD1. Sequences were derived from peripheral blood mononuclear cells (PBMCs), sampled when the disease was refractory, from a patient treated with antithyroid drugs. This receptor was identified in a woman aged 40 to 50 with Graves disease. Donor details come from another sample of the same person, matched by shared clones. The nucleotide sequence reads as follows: TGTGCCATCAGTGAAGACAGGGAGTATAATTCACCCCTCCACTTT. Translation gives CAISEDREYNSPLHF.